Below are 20 T cell receptor beta chains sequenced from a single sample in a study of cytotoxic CD8 clonotypes in ibrutinib-treated CLL. Only in-frame clones appear in the TCRdb table, and some are missing; sequencing was by immunoSEQ multiplex PCR. The data contain 150,000 to 200,000 clones, nearly 90% of them singletons. The source was PBMCs, collected at disease progression, from a patient treated with ibrutinib. All receptors come from a human donor with chronic lymphocytic leukemia.

This rearrangement joins TRBV28 to TRBJ1-1, with unresolved D. The CDR3 runs to 16 residues. Germline assignment: CDR1 MDHEN and CDR2 SYDVKM. V dropped 5 bases and J dropped 1 base, with 17 bases sitting between them. The CDR3 sequence is CASSKYAGRENTEAFF. DNA of the CDR3: TGTGCCAGCAGTAAATATGCGGGGAGGGAGAACACTGAAGCTTTCTTT.

This chain joins TRBV15 and TRBJ2-1, with 9 bases identical to TRBD1. Germline trimming cut 4 bases from V and 6 bases from J; bases unmatched to any gene: 7. This CDR3 has 15 residues. Germline V gives CDR1 LNHNV, CDR2 YYDKDF (reference sequence). The CDR3 sequence: CATSIRDRVSNEQFF. The CDR3 DNA reads TGTGCCACCAGCATAAGGGACAGGGTTAGCAATGAGCAGTTCTTC.

This rearrangement joins TRBV7-2 to TRBJ2-7, with D uncertain. With 5 bases removed from V and 4 bases from J, the gap between germline ends came to 18 bases. The CDR3 has 15 residues. Germline V gene sequence: CDR1 SGHTA, CDR2 FQGNSA. The CDR3 DNA sequence: TGTGCCAGCAGCCAGACGGGCTGGGGTCCTTACGAGCAGTACTTC. Encoded protein: CASSQTGWGPYEQYF.

The chain employs TRBV7-2 and TRBJ2-1; D may be TRBD1 (5 bases). V shed 2 bases and J shed 6 bases, with 8 bases lying between them. This CDR3 comprises 13 residues. Germline V gene data show CDR1 as SGHTA and CDR2 as FQGNSA. The CDR3 region has the DNA TGTGCCAGCAGCTTAAGACAGACCAATGAGCAGTTCTTC. It translates to CASSLRQTNEQFF.

This clone was detected once. The rearrangement joins TRBV12-2 to TRBJ1-1; the table's D call, TRBD1, was not checked against the DNA. TRBV12-2 is classified as a pseudogene. CDR3 length equals 17 residues. The CDR3 is CASRPGQGPTMNTEAFF. The DNA of the CDR3 is TGTGCAAGTCGCCCGGGACAGGGGCCAACTATGAACACTGAAGCTTTCTTT.

V gene TRBV25-1 combines with J gene TRBJ2-2; 9 positions agree with TRBD1. The CDR3 contains 15 residues. V lost 3 bases, J lost 6 bases, and 5 bases stayed unmatched. The V gene's germline CDR1 is MGHDK and CDR2 SYGVNS. The DNA of the CDR3 is TGTGCCAGCAGTGAGGGACAGGGAAAGGCCGGGGAGCTGTTTTTT. It encodes CASSEGQGKAGELFF.

The rearrangement links TRBV4-2 to TRBJ1-2; 8 nucleotides align to TRBD1. J gave up 4 bases and V 3 bases, and 13 bases lay outside the gene matches. Germline V gives CDR1 LGHNA, CDR2 YNFKEQ. The CDR3 sequence is 17 residues long. The CDR3 nucleotides are TGTGCCAGCAGCCACGCTATTAGACAGGGGAGCGGCTATGGCTACACCTTC. Protein sequence: CASSHAIRQGSGYGYTF.

The CDR3 is CASSRTGKETQYF. CDR3 sequence (DNA): TGTGCCAGCAGCCGGACAGGGAAAGAGACCCAGTACTTC. The rearrangement joins TRBV6-5 to TRBJ2-5; 8 bases fit TRBD1. The germline V gene encodes CDR1 MNHEY and CDR2 SVGAGI. V trimming: 6 bases; J trimming: 3 bases; junction bases outside the gene matches: 3. The CDR3 runs to 13 residues.

The rearrangement links TRBV9 to TRBJ2-7, with D uncertain. The CDR3 is made up of 17 amino acids. V was cut by 4 bases and J by 4 bases, with 24 bases left in between. Germline V lookup: CDR1 SGDLS, CDR2 YYNGEE. The CDR3 reads CASSPRAGDDEQYEQYF. The CDR3 DNA follows: TGTGCCAGCAGCCCCCGGGCAGGCGATGACGAACAATACGAGCAGTACTTC.

Only a few counts were recorded for this clone. V is TRBV28 and J is TRBJ2-1; D is possibly TRBD2 (6 bases). The CDR3 length is 16 residues. In germline, CDR1 is MDHEN, CDR2 SYDVKM. V lost 4 bases, J lost 7 bases, and 20 bases lay in between. The CDR3 region is CASSSPGTSGGNEQFF. CDR3 nucleotides: TGTGCCAGCAGTTCACCCGGGACCTCCGGAGGGAATGAGCAGTTCTTC.

The table lists this clone with a few counts. The J gene is TRBJ2-7, the V gene TRBV27; D may correspond to TRBD1 or TRBD2 (5 bases each). V was cut by 6 bases and J by 3 bases, with 12 bases left in between. In germline, CDR1 is MNHEY, CDR2 SMNVEV (reference sequence). The CDR3 loop spans 13 amino acids. CDR3 DNA: TGTGCCAGCAGCTTCGGGACCTTCTACGAGCAGTACTTC. Protein product: CASSFGTFYEQYF.

The rearrangement links TRBV15 to TRBJ1-5; a weak D match, TRBD1 (5 bases). Germline-derived CDR1 and CDR2 are LNHNV and YYDKDF (reference sequence). The CDR3 has 16 amino acids. V was cut by 0 bases and J by 2 bases, with 11 bases left in between. The CDR3 nucleotides are TGTGCCACCAGCAGAGATCAGGGTTTAGGCAATCAGCCCCAGCATTTT. Amino acid sequence: CATSRDQGLGNQPQHF. Supplemented by reference TRBV15 and TRBJ1-5, the full variable domain reads DAMVIQNPRYQVTQFGKPVTLSCSQTLNHNVMYWYQQKSSQAPKLLFHYYDKDFNNEADTPDNFQSRRPNTSFCFLDIRSPGLGDTAMYLCATSRDQGLGNQPQHFGDGTRLSIL.

The rearrangement uses TRBV4-1 and TRBJ2-5; 13 positions match TRBD2. The germline V gene encodes CDR1 MGHRA and CDR2 YSYEKL. CDR3 size: 17 residues. V lost 1 base and J lost 5; bases outside the gene matches: 7. In DNA form, the CDR3 reads TGCGCCAGCAGCCAAGGCCGGACTAGCGGGAGCTTGGAGACCCAGTACTTC. Amino acids: CASSQGRTSGSLETQYF.

The chain uses TRBV6-5 and TRBJ2-5; 7 nucleotides line up with TRBD2. The ends lost 4 bases at V and 6 bases at J; junction bases unmatched: 14. The CDR3 runs to 16 residues. Germline V gives CDR1 MNHEY, CDR2 SVGAGI. The CDR3 nucleotides are TGTGCCAGCAGTTCCCGGGGGGACTACTTTATCCAGACCCAGTACTTC. Translating gives CASSSRGDYFIQTQYF.

The chain is built from TRBV15 and TRBJ2-1; 8 bases map to TRBD1. Germline trimming cut 0 bases from V and 8 bases from J; bases unmatched to any gene: 24. Germline V CDR1 and CDR2: LNHNV, YYDKDF (reference sequence). CDR3 size: 21 residues. The CDR3 DNA sequence: TGTGCCACCAGCAGAGATTCGTTTACGATTTTTGCGACAGGGGTAGTCGATGAGCAGTTCTTC. This encodes CATSRDSFTIFATGVVDEQFF.

This sequence joins TRBV5-6 and TRBJ2-1, with a possible D match to TRBD2 (6 bases). The CDR3 runs to 17 residues. The germline V gene has CDR1 SGHDT and CDR2 YYEEEE. V was clipped by 4 bases and J by 12 bases, with 29 bases between them. In nucleotides, the CDR3 is TGTGCCAGCAGCCCGCGGTGGGGGGAGACTAGAGGAATCGGGCAGTTCTTC. Translating it yields CASSPRWGETRGIGQFF.

The J gene is TRBJ2-2, the V gene TRBV4-2; TRBD2 aligns across 9 bases. The germline CDR1 and CDR2 sequences are LGHNA and YNFKEQ. The V gene end was trimmed by 5 bases and the J gene end by 2 bases; junction bases not matched to a gene: 3. The CDR3 is 15 amino acids. The CDR3 reads CASSYSGSNTGELFF. The CDR3 DNA is TGTGCCAGCAGCTATAGCGGGAGCAACACCGGGGAGCTGTTTTTT.

This clone is a singleton in its sample. The chain couples TRBV10-2 to TRBJ2-2, with 7 bases identical to TRBD2. Trimming took 8 bases from V and 5 from J; bases not matched to a gene: 14. The germline V gene has CDR1 WSHSY and CDR2 SAAADI. The CDR3 has 16 amino acids. CDR3 nucleotide sequence: TGCGCCAGCGATCGAGCGGGAATGAGTTCTACCGGGGAGCTGTTTTTT. It is translated as CASDRAGMSSTGELFF.

The chain combines TRBV15 with TRBJ2-3; D uncertain. The CDR3 consists of 14 residues. V was pared by 0 bases and J by 0 bases, with 4 bases between. Germline V gives CDR1 LNHNV, CDR2 YYDKDF (reference sequence). The CDR3 bases are TGTGCCACCAGCAGAGATCTTAGCACAGATACGCAGTATTTT. Residues: CATSRDLSTDTQYF.

This clone was detected only a few times. J is TRBJ1-2 and V is TRBV12-5, with TRBD1 matching over 9 bases. The CDR3 sequence is 16 residues long. CDR1 LGHNT and CDR2 FRNRAP come from the germline V gene. V shed 3 bases, J shed 4 bases, and the junction held 9 bases outside the gene matches. CDR3 amino acids: CASGFVGGTGSYGYTF. The CDR3 DNA reads as TGTGCTAGTGGTTTCGTCGGAGGGACAGGGAGCTATGGCTACACCTTC.